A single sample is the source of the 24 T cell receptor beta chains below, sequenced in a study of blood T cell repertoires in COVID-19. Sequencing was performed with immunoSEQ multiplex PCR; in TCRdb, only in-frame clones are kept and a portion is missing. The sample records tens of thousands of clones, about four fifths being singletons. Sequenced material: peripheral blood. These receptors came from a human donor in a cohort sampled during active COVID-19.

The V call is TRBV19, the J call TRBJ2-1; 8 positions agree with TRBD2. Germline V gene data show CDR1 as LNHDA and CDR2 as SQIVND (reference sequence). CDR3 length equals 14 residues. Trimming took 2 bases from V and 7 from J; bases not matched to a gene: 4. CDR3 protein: CASSIYGRGNEQFF. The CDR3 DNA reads TGTGCCAGTAGTATATACGGGAGGGGGAATGAGCAGTTCTTC.

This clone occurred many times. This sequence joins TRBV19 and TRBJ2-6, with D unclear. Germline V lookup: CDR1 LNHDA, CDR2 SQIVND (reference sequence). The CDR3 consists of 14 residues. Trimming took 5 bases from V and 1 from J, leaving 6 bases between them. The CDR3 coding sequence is TGTGCCAGTAGTTTAATGTCTGGGGCCAACGTCCTGACTTTC. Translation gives CASSLMSGANVLTF.

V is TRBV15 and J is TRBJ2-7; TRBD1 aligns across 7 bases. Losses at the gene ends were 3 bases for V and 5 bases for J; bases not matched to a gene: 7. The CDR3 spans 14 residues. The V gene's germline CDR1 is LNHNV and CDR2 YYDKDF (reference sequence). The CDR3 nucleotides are TGTGCCACCAGCAGCGACAGGGAAAGGGACGAGCAGTACTTC. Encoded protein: CATSSDRERDEQYF.

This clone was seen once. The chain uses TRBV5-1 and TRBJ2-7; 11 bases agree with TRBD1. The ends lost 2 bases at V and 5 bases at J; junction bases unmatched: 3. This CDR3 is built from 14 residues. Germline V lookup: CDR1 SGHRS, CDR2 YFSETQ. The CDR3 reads CASSLRGQGDEQYF. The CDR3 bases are TGCGCCAGCAGCTTAAGGGGACAGGGGGACGAGCAGTACTTC.

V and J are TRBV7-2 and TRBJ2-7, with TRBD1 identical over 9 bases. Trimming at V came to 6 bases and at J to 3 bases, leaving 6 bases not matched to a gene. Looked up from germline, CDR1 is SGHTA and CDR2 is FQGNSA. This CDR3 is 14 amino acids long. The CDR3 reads CASRTGGMGYEQYF. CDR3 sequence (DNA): TGTGCCAGCAGGACAGGGGGAATGGGCTACGAGCAGTACTTC.

The CDR3 region is CASSDGLVPDTQYF. In DNA form, the CDR3 reads TGTGCCAGCAGTGACGGACTAGTTCCAGATACGCAGTATTTT. This chain links TRBV6-1 with TRBJ2-3; 7 bases line up with TRBD2. The CDR3 spans 14 residues. V lost 3 bases to trimming and J lost 4 bases; unmatched junction nucleotides: 4. CDR1 and CDR2 (germline): MNHNS, SASEGT.

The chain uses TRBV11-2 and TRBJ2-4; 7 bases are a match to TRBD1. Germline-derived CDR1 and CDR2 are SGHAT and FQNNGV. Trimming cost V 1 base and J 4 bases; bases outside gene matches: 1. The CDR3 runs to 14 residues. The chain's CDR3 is CASSLGQGKNIQYF. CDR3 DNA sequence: TGTGCCAGCAGCTTAGGACAGGGAAAAAACATTCAGTACTTC.

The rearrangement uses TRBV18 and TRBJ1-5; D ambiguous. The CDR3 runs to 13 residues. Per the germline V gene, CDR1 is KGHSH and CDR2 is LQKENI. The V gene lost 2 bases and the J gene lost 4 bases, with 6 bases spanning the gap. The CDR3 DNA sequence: TGTGCCAGCTCACCAAGCAGGAATCAGCCCCAGCATTTT. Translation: CASSPSRNQPQHF.

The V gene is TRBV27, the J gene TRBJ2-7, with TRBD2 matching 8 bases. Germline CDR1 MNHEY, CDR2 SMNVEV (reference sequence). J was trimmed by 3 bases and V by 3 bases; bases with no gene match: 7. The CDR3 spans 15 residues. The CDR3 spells CASSFPGTSIYEQYF. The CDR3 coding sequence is TGTGCCAGCAGTTTCCCCGGGACTAGTATCTACGAGCAGTACTTC.

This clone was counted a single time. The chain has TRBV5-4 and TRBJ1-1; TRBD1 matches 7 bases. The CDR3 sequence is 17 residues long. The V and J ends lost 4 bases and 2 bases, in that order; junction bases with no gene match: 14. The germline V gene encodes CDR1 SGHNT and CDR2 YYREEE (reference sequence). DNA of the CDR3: TGTGCCAGCAGCCGGAGGACAGGCAGGGGGACAAACACTGAAGCTTTCTTT. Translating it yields CASSRRTGRGTNTEAFF. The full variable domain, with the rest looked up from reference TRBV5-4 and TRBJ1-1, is ETGVTQSPTHLIKTRGQQVTLRCSSQSGHNTVSWYQQALGQGPQFIFQYYREEENGRGNFPPRFSGLQFPNYSSELNVNALELDDSALYLCASSRRTGRGTNTEAFFGQGTRLTVV.

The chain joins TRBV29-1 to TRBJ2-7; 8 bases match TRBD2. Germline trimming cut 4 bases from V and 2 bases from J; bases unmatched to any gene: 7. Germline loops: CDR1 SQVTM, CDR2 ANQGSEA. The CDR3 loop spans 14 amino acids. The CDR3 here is CSVAPRTSTYEQYF. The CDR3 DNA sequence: TGCAGCGTTGCACCTCGGACTAGCACCTACGAGCAGTACTTC.

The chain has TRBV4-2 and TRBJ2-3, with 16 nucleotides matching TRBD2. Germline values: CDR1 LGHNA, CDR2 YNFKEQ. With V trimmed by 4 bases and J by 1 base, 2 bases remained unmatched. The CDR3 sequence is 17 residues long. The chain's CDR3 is CASSPGTSGRGTDTQYF. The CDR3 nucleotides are TGTGCCAGCAGCCCTGGGACTAGCGGGAGGGGCACAGATACGCAGTATTTT.

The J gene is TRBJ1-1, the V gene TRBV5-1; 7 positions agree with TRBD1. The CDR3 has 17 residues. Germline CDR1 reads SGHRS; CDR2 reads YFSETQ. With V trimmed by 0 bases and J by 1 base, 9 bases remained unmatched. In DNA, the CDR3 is TGCGCCAGCAGCTTGGCGTCGACAGGGATTCGGAACACTGAAGCTTTCTTT. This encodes CASSLASTGIRNTEAFF.

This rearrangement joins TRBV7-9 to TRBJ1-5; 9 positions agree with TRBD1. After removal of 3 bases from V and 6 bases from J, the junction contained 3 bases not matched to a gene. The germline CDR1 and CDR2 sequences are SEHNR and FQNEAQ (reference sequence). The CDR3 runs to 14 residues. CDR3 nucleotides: TGTGCCAGCAGCTTGGGACAGGGAGGTCAGCCCCAGCATTTT. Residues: CASSLGQGGQPQHF.

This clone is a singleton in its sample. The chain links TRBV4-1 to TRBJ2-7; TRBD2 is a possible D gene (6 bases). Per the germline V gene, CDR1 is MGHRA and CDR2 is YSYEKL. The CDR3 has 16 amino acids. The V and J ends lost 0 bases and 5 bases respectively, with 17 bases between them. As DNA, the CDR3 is TGCGCCAGCAGCCAAGAGGGGCCGTGGACGGGAGACGAGCAGTACTTC. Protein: CASSQEGPWTGDEQYF.

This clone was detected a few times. The CDR3 here is CASSQPYLVTEQYF. The CDR3 DNA reads TGCGCCAGCAGCCAGCCCTACCTAGTAACCGAGCAGTACTTC. This chain uses TRBV4-1 with TRBJ2-7; D is unclear. Germline V gene sequence: CDR1 MGHRA, CDR2 YSYEKL. V lost 3 bases, J lost 6 bases, and 15 bases lay in between. The CDR3 totals 14 residues.

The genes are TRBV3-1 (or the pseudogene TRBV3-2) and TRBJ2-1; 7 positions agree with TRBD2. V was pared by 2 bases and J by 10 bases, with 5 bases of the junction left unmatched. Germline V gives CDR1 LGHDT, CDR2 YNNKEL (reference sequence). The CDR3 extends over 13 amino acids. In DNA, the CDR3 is TGTGCCAGCAGCCAAAGTGGGGAGGGAGAGCAGTTCTTC. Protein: CASSQSGEGEQFF.

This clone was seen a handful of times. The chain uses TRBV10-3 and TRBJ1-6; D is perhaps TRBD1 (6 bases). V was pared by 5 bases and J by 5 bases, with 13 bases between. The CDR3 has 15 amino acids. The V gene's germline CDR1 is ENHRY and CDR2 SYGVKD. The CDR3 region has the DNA TGTGCCATCAGTCCTGCGGGGGCTAATAATTCACCCCTCCACTTT. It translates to CAISPAGANNSPLHF.

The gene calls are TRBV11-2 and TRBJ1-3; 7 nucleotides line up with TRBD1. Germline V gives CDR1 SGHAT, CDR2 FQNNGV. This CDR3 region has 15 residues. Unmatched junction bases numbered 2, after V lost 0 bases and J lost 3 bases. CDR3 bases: TGTGCCAGCAGCTTAGAGGGGACAGATGGAAACACCATATATTTT. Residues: CASSLEGTDGNTIYF.

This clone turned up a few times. CDR3 nucleotides: TGTGCCAGCAGTCCCAGACGGGTAGGGGGTCAGCCCCAGCATTTT. This codes for CASSPRRVGGQPQHF. This sequence joins TRBV28 and TRBJ1-5, with D tentatively TRBD1 (6 bases). The V gene's germline CDR1 is MDHEN and CDR2 SYDVKM. CDR3 length equals 15 residues. Trimming shortened V by 5 bases and J by 6 bases, and 17 bases separated the two germline ends.

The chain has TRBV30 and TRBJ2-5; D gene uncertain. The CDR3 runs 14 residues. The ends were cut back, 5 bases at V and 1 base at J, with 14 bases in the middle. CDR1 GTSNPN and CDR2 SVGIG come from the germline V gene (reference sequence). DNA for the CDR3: TGTGCCTGGGGGTCCCGGGTCCTCCAAGAGACCCAGTACTTC. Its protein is CAWGSRVLQETQYF.

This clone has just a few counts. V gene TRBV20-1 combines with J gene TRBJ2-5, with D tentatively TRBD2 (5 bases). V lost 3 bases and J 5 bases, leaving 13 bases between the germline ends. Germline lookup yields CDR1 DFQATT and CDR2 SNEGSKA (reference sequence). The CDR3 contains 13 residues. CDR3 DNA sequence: TGCAGTGCTAGTTCGAGGGCCGGGGAGACCCAGTACTTC. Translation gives CSASSRAGETQYF.

The CDR3 DNA reads TGTGCCAGCAGCTTAGCGAAGGGGGCGGATGGCTACACCTTC. It is translated as CASSLAKGADGYTF. The rearrangement links TRBV7-8 to TRBJ1-2; 7 nucleotides line up with TRBD1. There are 14 residues in the CDR3. Germline lookup yields CDR1 SGHVS and CDR2 FQNEAQ. With V trimmed by 0 bases and J by 6 bases, 4 bases remained unmatched.

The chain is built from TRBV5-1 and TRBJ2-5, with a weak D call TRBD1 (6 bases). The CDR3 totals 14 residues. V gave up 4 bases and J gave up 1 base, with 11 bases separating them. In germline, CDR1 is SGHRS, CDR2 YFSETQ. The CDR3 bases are TGCGCCAGCAGCGGGGGACAAGGCCAAGAGACCCAGTACTTC. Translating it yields CASSGGQGQETQYF.